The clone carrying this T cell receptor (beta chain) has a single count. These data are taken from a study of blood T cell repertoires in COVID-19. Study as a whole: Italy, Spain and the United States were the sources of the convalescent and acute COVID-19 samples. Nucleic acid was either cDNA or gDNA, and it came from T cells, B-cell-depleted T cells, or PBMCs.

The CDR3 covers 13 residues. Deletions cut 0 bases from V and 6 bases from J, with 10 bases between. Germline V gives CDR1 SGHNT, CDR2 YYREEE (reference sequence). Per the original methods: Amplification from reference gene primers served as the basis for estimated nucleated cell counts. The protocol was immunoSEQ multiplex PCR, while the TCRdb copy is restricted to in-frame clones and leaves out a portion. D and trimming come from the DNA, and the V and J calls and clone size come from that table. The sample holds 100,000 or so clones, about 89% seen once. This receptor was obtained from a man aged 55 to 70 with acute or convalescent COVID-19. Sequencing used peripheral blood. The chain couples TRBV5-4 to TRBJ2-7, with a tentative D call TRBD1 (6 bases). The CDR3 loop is CASSLGGGFEQYV. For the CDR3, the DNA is TGTGCCAGCAGCTTGGGTGGGGGCTTCGAGCAGTACGTC.